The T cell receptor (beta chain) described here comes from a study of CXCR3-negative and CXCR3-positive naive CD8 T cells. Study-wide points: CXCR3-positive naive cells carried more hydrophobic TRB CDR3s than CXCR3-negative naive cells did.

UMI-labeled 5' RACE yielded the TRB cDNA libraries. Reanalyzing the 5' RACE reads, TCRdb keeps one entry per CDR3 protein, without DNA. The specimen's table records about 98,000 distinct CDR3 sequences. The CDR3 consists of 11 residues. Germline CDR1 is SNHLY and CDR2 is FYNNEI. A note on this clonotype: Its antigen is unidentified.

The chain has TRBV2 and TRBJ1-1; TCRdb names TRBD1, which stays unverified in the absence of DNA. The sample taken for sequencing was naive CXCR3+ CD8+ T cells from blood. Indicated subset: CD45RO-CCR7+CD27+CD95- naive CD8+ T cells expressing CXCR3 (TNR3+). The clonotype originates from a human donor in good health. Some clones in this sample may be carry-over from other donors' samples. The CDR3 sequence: CASSGAAEAFF. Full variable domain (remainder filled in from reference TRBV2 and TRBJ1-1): EPEVTQTPSHQVTQMGQEVILRCVPISNHLYFYWYRQILGQKVEFLVSFYNNEISEKSEIFDDQFSVERPDGSNFTLKIRSTKLEDSAMYFCASSGAAEAFFGQGTRLTVV.